This is a list of T cell receptor beta chains from one sample in a study of technical replicates of blood from a few donors. TCRdb keeps only in-frame clones here, not all; method: immunoSEQ multiplex PCR. The sample lists tens of thousands of clones; roughly four fifths were seen once. Source material: PBMCs. These receptors originate from a human donor in good health. Some clones in this sample may be carry-over from other donors' samples. The CDR3 runs from the conserved cysteine through the conserved F or W. D genes are given only for firm matches. Size values are once, few and many counts, or a class for expanded clones, and some rows have none.

abundance	d_gene	v_gene	j_gene	CDR3nt	CDR3aa
medium-sized	TRBD2	TRBV6-1	TRBJ2-5	TGTGCCAGCATAGCGGGGGAATTTTCGGAGACCCAGTACTTC	CASIAGEFSETQYF
-	-	TRBV5-6	TRBJ1-2	TGTGCCAGCAGCTTGGGGGACTTTGAATTCGGCTATGGCTACACCTTC	CASSLGDFEFGYGYTF
-	TRBD1	TRBV30	TRBJ2-5	TGTGCCTGGAGTGTGGGTGGGCAGGGGGCGGATCAAGAGACCCAGTACTTC	CAWSVGGQGADQETQYF
-	-	TRBV5-6	TRBJ1-1	TGTGCCAGCAGTTACGGACAGACTGAAGCTTTCTTT	CASSYGQTEAFF
-	-	TRBV2	TRBJ2-3	TGTGCCAGCAGTGCAGCACCATTAGCAGATACGCAGTATTTT	CASSAAPLADTQYF
-	TRBD1	TRBV30	TRBJ2-5	TGTGCCTGGAGTGCGACAGGGTACCAAGAGACCCAGTACTTC	CAWSATGYQETQYF
-	TRBD2	TRBV19	TRBJ2-5	TGTGCCAGTAGTATTAGCGGGGTCCAAGAGACCCAGTACTTC	CASSISGVQETQYF
-	-	TRBV4-1	TRBJ2-4	TGCGCCAGCAGCCAAGAACGAATGCGGGGCATTCAGTACTTC	CASSQERMRGIQYF
-	-	TRBV6-5	TRBJ1-2	TGTGCCAGCACCGAAAAACCGAGTTCAACCTTC	CASTEKPSSTF
-	-	TRBV5-1	TRBJ2-4	TGCGCCAGCAGCTTGGAGTGGAGAGGCATTCAGTACTTC	CASSLEWRGIQYF
-	-	TRBV27	TRBJ1-2	TGTGCCAGCAGTCCCAGAGGGGGGGAGTTCTATGGCTACACCTTC	CASSPRGGEFYGYTF
-	TRBD1	TRBV12-5	TRBJ2-1	TGTGCTAGTGGTTTGGAAGGCAGGGGGCGGTTCTTC	CASGLEGRGRFF
-	-	TRBV21-1	TRBJ2-7	TGTGCCAGCAGCACGAGGGACAGGAACTACGAGCAGTACTTC	CASSTRDRNYEQYF
-	TRBD2	TRBV11-2	TRBJ2-1	TGTGCCAGCAGCCCGGGACTAGCGGGGGGGAAGTACAATGAGCAGTTCTTC	CASSPGLAGGKYNEQFF
-	TRBD1	TRBV7-9	TRBJ2-7	TGTGCCAGCAGCCAGGACAGGGGATACGAGCAGTACTTC	CASSQDRGYEQYF
-	-	TRBV7-9	TRBJ1-2	TGTGCCAGCAGCTTGGGAATAGGGAGCTATGGCTACACCTTC	CASSLGIGSYGYTF
-	-	TRBV10-3	TRBJ2-7	TGTGCCATCAGTGAGTGGGGCGGGGGACAATACGAGCAGTACTTC	CAISEWGGGQYEQYF
once	-	TRBV4-1	TRBJ2-2	TGCGCCAGCAGCCAAGGGCGATCGGGACTGAACACCGGGGAGCTGTTTTTT	CASSQGRSGLNTGELFF
-	-	TRBV6-5	TRBJ1-6	TGTGCCAGCAGTTTCGGGACTCTTAATTCACCCCTCCACTTT	CASSFGTLNSPLHF
once	TRBD1	TRBV5-6	TRBJ2-6	TGTGCCAGCAGTTCCCTCCGGGACAGGCCTTTCTCTGGGGCCAACGTCCTGACTTTC	CASSSLRDRPFSGANVLTF
once	-	TRBV6-1	TRBJ1-5	TGTGCCAGCAGTGTGGGGGGTACCGGGAGCAATCAGCCCCAGCATTTT	CASSVGGTGSNQPQHF